Shown below are 14 T cell receptor beta chains from a single sample sequenced in a study of blood T cell repertoires in COVID-19. Assay: immunoSEQ multiplex PCR; the TCRdb copy retains only in-frame clones and omits some. The sample consists of 230,000 or so clones, more than 70% of them appearing once. The sequencing input was PBMCs or T cells enriched from blood (not recorded which). Receptor source: a woman aged 40 to 50 with acute COVID-19.

CDR3 nucleotides: TGTGCCACCAGCAGAGGTAGCGGGAGGTTAGATACGCAGTATTTT. Its protein product is CATSRGSGRLDTQYF. This sequence joins TRBV15 and TRBJ2-3; 10 bases align to TRBD2. Germline CDR1 LNHNV, CDR2 YYDKDF (reference sequence). V trimming: 1 base; J trimming: 5 bases; junction bases outside the gene matches: 3. The CDR3 extends over 15 amino acids.

This rearrangement joins TRBV10-1 to TRBJ2-5; 11 nucleotides agree with TRBD1. V trimming: 7 bases; J trimming: 0 bases; junction bases outside the gene matches: 16. Germline V gene data show CDR1 as WNHNN and CDR2 as SYGVQD (reference sequence). This CDR3 has 19 residues. CDR3 region: CASIPGVGTGGKDQETQYF. The DNA for the CDR3 is TGCGCCAGCATTCCGGGAGTGGGGACAGGGGGTAAAGACCAAGAGACCCAGTACTTC.

This chain links TRBV4-1 with TRBJ2-4; 7 bases are a match to TRBD1. This CDR3 comprises 19 residues. V dropped 1 base and J dropped 0; count of bases not matched to a gene: 12. Germline V gives CDR1 MGHRA, CDR2 YSYEKL. CDR3 sequence (DNA): TGCGCCAGCAGCCAAGGAGGACAGGAGACCTACATAGCCAAAAACATTCAGTACTTC. Translating gives CASSQGGQETYIAKNIQYF.

The chain combines TRBV27 with TRBJ1-2; no definite D call. Germline CDR1 reads MNHEY; CDR2 reads SMNVEV (reference sequence). V lost 3 bases to trimming and J lost 6 bases, with 11 bases between them. This CDR3 has 13 residues. The CDR3 bases are TGTGCCAGCAGTTTTGCGGGAACCGATGGCTACACCTTC. Protein: CASSFAGTDGYTF.

The V gene is TRBV6-5, the J gene TRBJ1-1, with D possibly being TRBD1 (6 bases). The CDR3 length is 14 residues. Germline V gene data show CDR1 as MNHEY and CDR2 as SVGAGI. Trimming stripped 0 bases from V and 3 bases from J, with 8 bases between. CDR3 amino acids: CASSYSRQDTEAFF. The DNA for the CDR3 is TGTGCCAGCAGTTACTCGAGACAGGACACTGAAGCTTTCTTT.

The J gene is TRBJ1-5, the V gene TRBV19; possible D gene TRBD1, 5 bases. The CDR3 runs 13 residues. Germline CDR1 reads LNHDA; CDR2 reads SQIVND (reference sequence). The V gene lost 9 bases and the J gene lost 2 bases, with 11 bases spanning the gap. CDR3 bases: TGTGCCAGCAAAACAGGCCGCAATCAGCCCCAGCATTTT. Translating gives CASKTGRNQPQHF.

This clone was observed once. The rearrangement links TRBV19 to TRBJ2-3, with 8 positions matching TRBD2. Germline V CDR1 and CDR2: LNHDA, SQIVND (reference sequence). The CDR3 is 15 amino acids. Losses at the gene ends were 9 bases for V and 6 bases for J; bases not matched to a gene: 14. The CDR3 nucleotides are TGTGCCAGCGGGGGGGGACCTGGGGTTGAGGATACGCAGTATTTT. Translated, it gives CASGGGPGVEDTQYF.

This clone was counted once. This chain joins TRBV28 and TRBJ1-2; possibly TRBD1 for D (6 bases). The germline V gene has CDR1 MDHEN and CDR2 SYDVKM. The CDR3 has 14 amino acids. V was pared by 1 base and J by 7 bases, with 13 bases between. DNA of the CDR3: TGTGCCAGCAGTTTATCCGCCAGGGGCGGTGGCTACACCTTC. It is translated as CASSLSARGGGYTF.

V gene TRBV11-2 combines with J gene TRBJ2-2; 9 bases match TRBD2. The germline V gene has CDR1 SGHAT and CDR2 FQNNGV. The V and J ends lost 1 base and 0 bases, in that order; junction bases with no gene match: 3. The CDR3 contains 17 residues. The CDR3 DNA reads TGTGCCAGCAGCTTAGTCAGACTAGCGGCGAACACCGGGGAGCTGTTTTTT. Translating gives CASSLVRLAANTGELFF.

The chain is built from TRBV5-1 and TRBJ1-3, with 7 nucleotides matching TRBD1. The CDR3 loop spans 16 amino acids. Per the germline V gene, CDR1 is SGHRS and CDR2 is YFSETQ. With 0 bases clipped from V and 4 bases from J, the junction kept 7 bases outside the gene matches. CDR3 sequence: CASSLETGASGNTIYF. The CDR3 nucleotides read TGCGCCAGCAGCTTGGAAACAGGGGCCTCGGGAAACACCATATATTTT.

This sequence joins TRBV5-4 and TRBJ2-1; 12 bases are shared with TRBD2. Germline loops: CDR1 SGHNT, CDR2 YYREEE (reference sequence). This CDR3 has 15 amino acids. After removal of 3 bases from V and 7 bases from J, the junction contained 5 bases not matched to a gene. The DNA of the CDR3 is TGTGCCAGCAGCTCGGGACTAGCGGGTACGAATGAGCAGTTCTTC. This gives the protein CASSSGLAGTNEQFF.

The V gene is TRBV5-6, the J gene TRBJ2-1; no clear D. The germline V and J ends were trimmed by 0 bases and 8 bases, with 15 bases remaining between them. Germline V lookup: CDR1 SGHDT, CDR2 YYEEEE. CDR3 length equals 15 residues. The CDR3 is CASSLVQFLLDEQFF. DNA for the CDR3: TGTGCCAGCAGCTTGGTGCAGTTCCTCTTGGATGAGCAGTTCTTC.

This clone was counted a few times. The V and J genes are TRBV24-1 and TRBJ1-2; D is possibly TRBD1 (5 bases). The CDR3 totals 17 residues. V was cut by 2 bases and J by 4 bases, with 19 bases left in between. The germline V gene has CDR1 KGHDR and CDR2 SFDVKD. The CDR3: CATSDSHGQDTIYGYTF. CDR3 sequence (DNA): TGTGCCACCAGTGATTCCCACGGGCAGGACACGATCTATGGCTACACCTTC.

The rearrangement joins TRBV5-5 to TRBJ1-2, with 8 positions matching TRBD1. J was trimmed by 5 bases and V by 0 bases; bases with no gene match: 12. Germline CDR1 reads SGHKS; CDR2 reads YYEKEE (reference sequence). This CDR3 spans 17 amino acids. The CDR3, as DNA: TGTGCCAGCAGCTTGGCCCCCTCTGGACAGGGATCATATGGCTACACCTTC. Residues: CASSLAPSGQGSYGYTF. Full variable domain (rest looked up from reference TRBV5-5 and TRBJ1-2): DAGVTQSPTHLIKTRGQQVTLRCSPISGHKSVSWYQQVLGQGPQFIFQYYEKEERGRGNFPDRFSARQFPNYSSELNVNALLLGDSALYLCASSLAPSGQGSYGYTFGSGTRLTVV.